The clone carrying this T cell receptor (beta chain) was seen more than once but under ten times. Its antigen is as yet unknown. This CDR3 is 17 amino acids long. Germline V CDR1 and CDR2: SGDLS, YYNGEE. V trimming: 3 bases; J trimming: 4 bases; junction bases outside the gene matches: 8. Between about 19,000 and 1,100,000 sorted cells, with 10%, 30% or 50% RNA, yielded naive CD8 libraries. Library preparation followed earlier protocols using designated TCR primers. Using its own MiXCR run on the PCR reads, TCRdb lists one record per CDR3 protein. The sample has nearly 650,000 distinct CDR3 sequences, roughly 27% seen once. The entry originates in a study of molecular identifiers for immune sequencing clone quantification. Whole-study findings and limits: Clones carrying above 20 RNA copies accounted for over 98% of effector molecules, under 1% in naive cells.

The material sequenced was naive CD8+ T cells from blood, with Jurkat cell RNA spiked in. The subset was: FACS-sorted CD8+CD4-CCR7+CD45RA+ naive T cells. The receptor was derived from a human donor in good health. Some libraries in this study had Jurkat cell RNA spiked in. The V gene is TRBV9, the J gene TRBJ2-3; 13 nucleotides agree with TRBD2. In nucleotides, the CDR3 is TGTGCCAGCAGCGCGACTAGCGGGGGGACCCTCGCAGATACGCAGTATTTT. Its protein is CASSATSGGTLADTQYF.